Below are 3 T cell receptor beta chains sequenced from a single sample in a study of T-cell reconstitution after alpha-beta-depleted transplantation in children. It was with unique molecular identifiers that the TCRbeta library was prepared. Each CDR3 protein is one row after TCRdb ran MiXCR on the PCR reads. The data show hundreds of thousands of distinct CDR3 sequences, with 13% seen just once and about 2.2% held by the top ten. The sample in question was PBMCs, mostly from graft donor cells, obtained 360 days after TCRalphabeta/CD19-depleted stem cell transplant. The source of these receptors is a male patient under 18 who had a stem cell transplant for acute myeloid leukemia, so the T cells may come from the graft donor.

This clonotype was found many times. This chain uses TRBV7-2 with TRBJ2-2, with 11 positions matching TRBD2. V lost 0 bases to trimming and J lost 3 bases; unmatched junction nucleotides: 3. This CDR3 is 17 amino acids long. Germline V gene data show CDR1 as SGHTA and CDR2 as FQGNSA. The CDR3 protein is CASSLAFSGRDTGELFF. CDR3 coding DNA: TGTGCCAGCAGCTTAGCTTTTAGCGGGAGGGACACCGGGGAGCTGTTTTTT.

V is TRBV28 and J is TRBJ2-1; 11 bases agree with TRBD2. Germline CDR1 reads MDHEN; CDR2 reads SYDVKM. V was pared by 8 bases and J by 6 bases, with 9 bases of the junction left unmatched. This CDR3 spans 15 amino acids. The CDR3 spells CASCNPGLAVNEQFF. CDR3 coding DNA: TGTGCCAGCTGTAATCCGGGACTAGCGGTCAATGAGCAGTTCTTC.

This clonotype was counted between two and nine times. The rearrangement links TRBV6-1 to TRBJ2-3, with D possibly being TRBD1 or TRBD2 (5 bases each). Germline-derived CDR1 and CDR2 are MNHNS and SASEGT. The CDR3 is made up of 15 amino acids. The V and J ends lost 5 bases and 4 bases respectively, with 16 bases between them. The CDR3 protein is CASSPPRARADTQYF. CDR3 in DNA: TGTGCCAGCAGTCCACCGAGGGCCAGGGCAGATACGCAGTATTTT.